These 30 T cell receptor beta chains were sequenced from one sample in a study of blood T cells in healthy people across ages. Then a second PCR, running roughly 7 to 11 cycles, was carried out with a sample-barcoded 5' primer and a J-beta primer mix. MiXCR, applied by TCRdb to the 5' RACE reads, yields one record per CDR3 protein. The table has hundreds of thousands of distinct CDR3 sequences, 55% to 75% seen once. Sequenced material: blood. The receptors here all came from a man aged 25 to 40 in good health.

Comments on this clonotype: The junction does not match germline at one end; this may be a read error. The V call is TRBV20-1, the J call TRBJ2-1, with D uncertain. The CDR3 contains 13 residues. Germline assignment: CDR1 DFQATT and CDR2 SNEGSKA (reference sequence). CDR3 nucleotide sequence: TGCAGTGCTGGAGATTCACCAGTCAATGAGCAGTTCTTC. Its protein product is CSAGDSPVNEQFF.

The chain links TRBV7-2 to TRBJ2-1; D possibly corresponds to TRBD2 (6 bases). V lost 5 bases and J 0 bases, leaving 23 bases between the germline ends. This CDR3 has 19 amino acids. The germline V gene encodes CDR1 SGHTA and CDR2 FQGNSA. The CDR3 here is CASSAYDRTIPPSYNEQFF. As DNA, the CDR3 is TGTGCCAGCAGCGCCTACGACCGGACTATCCCGCCCTCCTACAATGAGCAGTTCTTC. The full variable domain, its missing parts supplied by reference TRBV7-2 and TRBJ2-1, is GAGVSQSPSNKVTEKGKDVELRCDPISGHTALYWYRQSLGQGLEFLIYFQGNSAPDKSGLPSDRFSAERTGGSVSTLTIQRTQQEDSAVYLCASSAYDRTIPPSYNEQFFGPGTRLTVL.

This clonotype was seen just once. V usage is TRBV7-8 and J usage is TRBJ2-7, with 7 bases matching TRBD2. From germline, CDR1 is SGHVS and CDR2 FQNEAQ. V was clipped by 3 bases and J by 0 bases; unmatched bases: 5. This CDR3 spans 15 amino acids. The CDR3 DNA is TGTGCCAGCAGCTTTGGTGGGACTACCTCCTACGAGCAGTACTTC. This gives the protein CASSFGGTTSYEQYF.

The genes are TRBV20-1 and TRBJ2-1, with D hard to call. Trimming removed 5 bases from V and 5 bases from J, with 16 bases in between. This CDR3 comprises 14 residues. Germline CDR1 reads DFQATT; CDR2 reads SNEGSKA (reference sequence). Here the CDR3 DNA reads TGCAGTGCTCACGCCGGCTACCAGAACAATGAGCAGTTCTTC. This codes for CSAHAGYQNNEQFF.

The V and J genes are TRBV7-9 and TRBJ2-1; 10 positions match TRBD2. The V segment lost 5 bases and the J segment 5 bases; nucleotides outside the gene matches: 12. The CDR3 runs 17 residues. Germline V gene lookup returns CDR1 SEHNR and CDR2 FQNEAQ (reference sequence). The CDR3 DNA reads TGTGCCAGCAGCCCCGTACTTGGGACTAGCGATGACAATGAGCAGTTCTTC. It encodes CASSPVLGTSDDNEQFF.

This clonotype was detected many times. The chain employs TRBV9 and TRBJ2-7; tentatively, D is TRBD1 (5 bases). The CDR3 totals 14 residues. The V gene's germline CDR1 is SGDLS and CDR2 YYNGEE. Trimming stripped 2 bases from V and 1 base from J, with 10 bases between. The CDR3 is CASSVTGSSYEQYF. As DNA, the CDR3 is TGTGCCAGCAGCGTTACAGGTTCATCCTACGAGCAGTACTTC.

This clonotype came up a few times. The chain is built from TRBV6-2 or TRBV6-3 and TRBJ2-6; D remains unclear. CDR1 and CDR2 from the germline V gene are MNHEY and SVGEGT. This CDR3 has 16 amino acids. V was shortened by 5 bases and J by 1 base, with 12 bases between the two germline ends. The CDR3 loop is CASSPHGLSGANVLTF. As DNA, the CDR3 is TGTGCCAGCAGTCCCCACGGGCTTTCTGGGGCCAACGTCCTGACTTTC.

The rearrangement links TRBV7-7 to TRBJ2-2; D not certain. The germline V gene encodes CDR1 SSHAT and CDR2 FNYEAQ (reference sequence). V shed 5 bases and J shed 4 bases, with 8 bases lying between them. This CDR3 has 13 amino acids. The CDR3 sequence: CASSRASTGELFF. In nucleotides, the CDR3 is TGTGCCAGCAGCAGGGCTAGCACCGGGGAGCTGTTTTTT.

This clonotype appeared once. The chain couples TRBV12-3 or TRBV12-4 to TRBJ2-7, with TRBD2 matching 8 bases. V lost 6 bases, J lost 5 bases, and 9 bases stayed unmatched. The CDR3 extends over 14 amino acids. Written as DNA, the CDR3 is TGTGCCAGCAGCCGTAGCGGGAATAATAACGAGCAGTACTTC. Amino acids: CASSRSGNNNEQYF.

The rearrangement links TRBV6-5 to TRBJ1-2; a possible D gene is TRBD1 (6 bases). The CDR3 has 15 amino acids. Trimming stripped 5 bases from V and 7 bases from J, with 20 bases between. Germline loops: CDR1 MNHEY, CDR2 SVGAGI. CDR3 sequence (DNA): TGTGCCAGCAGTACAAACAACAGGGTTCGCGGTGGCTACACCTTC. Protein: CASSTNNRVRGGYTF.

The chain carries TRBV27 and TRBJ1-5; TRBD1 is a possible D gene (5 bases). The CDR3 is made up of 15 amino acids. The V end was cut by 2 bases, the J end by 10 bases, with 18 bases between. Germline V CDR1 and CDR2: MNHEY, SMNVEV (reference sequence). CDR3 sequence reads: CASSLRLTGFYPQHF. The CDR3 DNA follows: TGTGCCAGCAGTTTAAGGTTAACAGGCTTTTACCCCCAGCATTTT.

The chain carries TRBV20-1 and TRBJ2-3, with D perhaps matching TRBD2 (6 bases). V was pared by 5 bases and J by 4 bases, with 19 bases between. The CDR3 runs to 15 residues. Germline CDR1 and CDR2: DFQATT and SNEGSKA (reference sequence). The CDR3 DNA follows: TGCAGTGCTCGCCTCCCGGGACTCCTCGCAGATACGCAGTATTTT. It specifies CSARLPGLLADTQYF.

V gene TRBV11-1 combines with J gene TRBJ2-5; D is unresolved. The J call may be incorrect, as the DNA end agrees better with TRBJ2-7. CDR1 is SGHAT and CDR2 is FQDESV in the germline V gene (reference sequence). The CDR3 consists of 14 residues. The CDR3 is CASSLYKKTYEQYF. For the CDR3, the DNA is TGTGCCAGCAGCTTATACAAAAAAACCTACGAGCAGTACTTC.

The J gene is TRBJ1-2, the V gene TRBV9, with 9 bases that match TRBD1. CDR3 size: 15 residues. J lost 3 bases, V lost 4 bases, and 7 bases had no gene match. CDR1 and CDR2 from the germline V gene are SGDLS and YYNGEE. In nucleotides, the CDR3 is TGTGCCAGCAGCCCTCGGACAGGGGATGACTATGGCTACACCTTC. As protein: CASSPRTGDDYGYTF.

The chain joins TRBV6-5 to TRBJ2-1, with a tentative D call TRBD1 (5 bases). Trimming removed 2 bases at V and 6 bases at J, with 8 bases between. The CDR3 extends over 13 amino acids. CDR1 is MNHEY and CDR2 is SVGAGI in the germline V gene. The CDR3 loop reads CASSYVRANEQFF. CDR3 sequence (DNA): TGTGCCAGCAGTTACGTCAGGGCCAATGAGCAGTTCTTC.

The chain carries TRBV6-2 or TRBV6-3 and TRBJ2-7; a weak D match, TRBD2 (5 bases). With 5 bases removed from V and 4 bases from J, the gap between germline ends came to 21 bases. The CDR3 runs 16 residues. CDR1 is MNHEY and CDR2 is SVGEGT in the germline V gene. CDR3 protein: CASSTTPRGKFYEQYF. The CDR3 DNA reads as TGTGCCAGCAGTACCACTCCGAGAGGGAAGTTTTACGAGCAGTACTTC.

CDR3 sequence: CASSEFGGYGYTF. For the CDR3, the DNA is TGTGCCAGCAGTGAATTCGGCGGTTATGGCTACACCTTC. The rearrangement uses TRBV6-1 and TRBJ1-2; D gene unclear. Germline V gene sequence: CDR1 MNHNS, CDR2 SASEGT. Trimming stripped 2 bases from V and 5 bases from J, with 9 bases between. There are 13 residues in the CDR3.

On this clonotype: An end of the junction differs from the germline gene, which may be a read error. In nucleotides, the CDR3 is TGTGCCAGCAGCTTAGTGGTTTGGAAGGGAGAGGCCCAGTACTTC. As protein: CASSLVVWKGEAQYF. V is TRBV7-2 and J is TRBJ2-5; maybe TRBD2 (5 bases). CDR1 and CDR2 (germline): SGHTA, FQGNSA. The CDR3 contains 15 residues. The full variable domain, with the rest looked up from reference TRBV7-2 and TRBJ2-5, is GAGVSQSPSNKVTEKGKDVELRCDPISGHTALYWYRQSLGQGLEFLIYFQGNSAPDKSGLPSDRFSAERTGGSVSTLTIQRTQQEDSAVYLCASSLVVWKGEAQYFGPGTRLLVL.

The chain is built from TRBV20-1 and TRBJ2-3, with 9 positions matching TRBD1. The CDR3 covers 15 residues. Germline loops: CDR1 DFQATT, CDR2 SNEGSKA (reference sequence). V shed 5 bases, J shed 2 bases, and the junction held 8 bases outside the gene matches. The CDR3 coding sequence is TGCAGTGCTCGTCCGGGACAGGGATCCACAGATACGCAGTATTTT. Translating it yields CSARPGQGSTDTQYF.

V is TRBV6-1 and J is TRBJ2-3, with D perhaps matching TRBD1 (6 bases). V lost 7 bases to trimming and J lost 3 bases, with 11 bases between them. This CDR3 comprises 13 residues. Germline V CDR1 and CDR2: MNHNS, SASEGT. The CDR3 region is CASMGAGTDTQYF. CDR3 nucleotide sequence: TGTGCCAGCATGGGGGCAGGGACAGATACGCAGTATTTT.

CDR3 in DNA: TGTGCCATCAGTGAGAGCCCGATGGACAGAAGCTTCTATGGCTACACCTTC. It translates to CAISESPMDRSFYGYTF. The chain recombines TRBV10-3 with TRBJ1-2, with D possibly matching TRBD1 (6 bases). Trimming shortened V by 2 bases and J by 4 bases, and 20 bases separated the two germline ends. Germline assignment: CDR1 ENHRY and CDR2 SYGVKD. The CDR3 has 17 residues.

The rearrangement uses TRBV7-2 and TRBJ2-1; TRBD2 aligns across 8 bases. The V and J ends lost 6 bases and 14 bases, in that order; junction bases with no gene match: 9. Per germline, CDR1 SGHTA and CDR2 FQGNSA. This CDR3 has 12 amino acids. CDR3 protein: CASRAGVGLEFF. For the CDR3, the DNA is TGTGCCAGCAGGGCCGGAGTGGGACTAGAGTTCTTC.

This chain uses TRBV29-1 with TRBJ1-4; TRBD1 aligns across 9 bases. Trimming took 6 bases from V and 14 from J; bases not matched to a gene: 19. In germline, CDR1 is SQVTM, CDR2 ANQGSEA. CDR3 length: 15 residues. CDR3 coding DNA: TGCAGCGTATGTTTCGACGGGACAGGGATGTCTGATCTGTTTTTT. It specifies CSVCFDGTGMSDLFF.

The gene calls are TRBV27 and TRBJ1-5, with D uncertain. V lost 4 bases to trimming and J lost 6 bases, with 10 bases between them. Germline CDR1 is MNHEY and CDR2 is SMNVEV (reference sequence). The CDR3 runs to 13 residues. This CDR3 is CASSYGRVQPQHF. CDR3 nucleotides: TGTGCCAGCAGTTACGGCAGAGTTCAGCCCCAGCATTTT.

The chain employs TRBV7-8 and TRBJ2-6; 8 nucleotides line up with TRBD2. The CDR3 is 17 amino acids. Trimming took 7 bases from V and 0 from J; bases not matched to a gene: 8. The V gene's germline CDR1 is SGHVS and CDR2 FQNEAQ. The CDR3 nucleotides are TGTGCCAGCACCGGGAGGGAATATCGCTCTGGGGCCAACGTCCTGACTTTC. It encodes CASTGREYRSGANVLTF.

The rearrangement links TRBV6-5 to TRBJ1-2; 7 nucleotides align to TRBD1. Germline CDR1 is MNHEY and CDR2 is SVGAGI. This CDR3 region has 13 residues. V lost 5 bases, J lost 7 bases, and 7 bases stayed unmatched. Here the CDR3 DNA reads TGTGCCAGCAGTCAGGGGACAGCGGGTGGCTACACCTTC. This codes for CASSQGTAGGYTF.

The chain combines TRBV20-1 with TRBJ1-1, with no clear D. Trimming pared 1 base from V and 4 bases from J, leaving 7 bases between. CDR3 size: 12 residues. Germline V CDR1 and CDR2: DFQATT, SNEGSKA (reference sequence). Here the CDR3 reads CSARGAGTEAFF. The DNA for the CDR3 is TGCAGTGCTAGAGGGGCGGGCACTGAAGCTTTCTTT.

J is TRBJ2-1 and V is TRBV3-1, with D possibly being TRBD2 (6 bases). Germline CDR1 LGHDT, CDR2 YNNKEL (reference sequence). V was shortened by 0 bases and J by 7 bases, with 13 bases between the two germline ends. This CDR3 is 15 amino acids long. Here the CDR3 reads CASSQDGGSGNEQFF. The CDR3 DNA reads TGTGCCAGCAGCCAAGATGGGGGGAGTGGGAATGAGCAGTTCTTC.

The chain couples TRBV7-3 to TRBJ2-4; D gene uncertain. Trimming pared 2 bases from V and 5 bases from J, leaving 10 bases between. The CDR3 loop spans 14 amino acids. Germline V gene data show CDR1 as SGHTA and CDR2 as FQGTGA. The CDR3 here is CASSLGPPENIQYF. CDR3 sequence (DNA): TGTGCCAGCAGCTTAGGTCCCCCAGAAAACATTCAGTACTTC.

CDR3 nucleotide sequence: TGTGCCACCAGCAGAGCGGGGTGGGATGAGCAGTACTTC. Its translation: CATSRAGWDEQYF. The rearrangement uses TRBV15 and TRBJ2-7; D may be TRBD2 (5 bases). CDR3 length: 13 residues. CDR1 is LNHNV and CDR2 is YYDKDF in the germline V gene (reference sequence). V lost 1 base to trimming and J lost 7 bases, with 11 bases between them.